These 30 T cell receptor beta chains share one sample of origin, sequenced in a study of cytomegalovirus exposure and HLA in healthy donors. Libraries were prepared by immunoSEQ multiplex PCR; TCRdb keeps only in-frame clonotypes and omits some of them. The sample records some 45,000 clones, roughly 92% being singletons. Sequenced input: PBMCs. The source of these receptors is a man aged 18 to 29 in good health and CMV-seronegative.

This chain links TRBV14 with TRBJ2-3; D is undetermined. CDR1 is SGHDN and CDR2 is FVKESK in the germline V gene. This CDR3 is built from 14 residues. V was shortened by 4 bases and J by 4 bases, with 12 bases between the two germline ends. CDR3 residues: CASSRSRLADTQYF. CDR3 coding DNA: TGTGCCAGCAGCCGCAGTAGACTCGCAGATACGCAGTATTTT.

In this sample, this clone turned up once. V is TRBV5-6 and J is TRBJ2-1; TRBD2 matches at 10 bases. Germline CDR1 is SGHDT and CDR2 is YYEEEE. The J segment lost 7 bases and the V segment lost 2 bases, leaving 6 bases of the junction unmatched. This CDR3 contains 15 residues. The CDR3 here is CASSFLTSGANEQFF. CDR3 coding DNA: TGTGCCAGCAGCTTTCTCACTAGCGGGGCTAATGAGCAGTTCTTC.

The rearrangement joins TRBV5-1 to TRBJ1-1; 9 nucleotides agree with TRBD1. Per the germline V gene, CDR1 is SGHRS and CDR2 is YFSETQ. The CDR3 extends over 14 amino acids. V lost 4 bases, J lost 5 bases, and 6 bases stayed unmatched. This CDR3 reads CASSIRQGETEAFF. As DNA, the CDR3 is TGCGCCAGCAGCATAAGACAGGGGGAGACTGAAGCTTTCTTT. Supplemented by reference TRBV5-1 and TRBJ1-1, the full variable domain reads KAGVTQTPRYLIKTRGQQVTLSCSPISGHRSVSWYQQTPGQGLQFLFEYFSETQRNKGNFPGRFSGRQFSNSRSEMNVSTLELGDSALYLCASSIRQGETEAFFGQGTRLTVV.

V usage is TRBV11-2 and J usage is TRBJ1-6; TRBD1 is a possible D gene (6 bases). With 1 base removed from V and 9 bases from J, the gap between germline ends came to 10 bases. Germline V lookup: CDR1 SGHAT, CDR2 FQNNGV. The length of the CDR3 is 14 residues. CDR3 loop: CASSLAGGGSPLHF. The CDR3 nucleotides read TGTGCCAGCAGCTTAGCGGGGGGCGGTTCACCCCTCCACTTT. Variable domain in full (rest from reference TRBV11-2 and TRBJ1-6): EAGVAQSPRYKIIEKRQSVAFWCNPISGHATLYWYQQILGQGPKLLIQFQNNGVVDDSQLPKDRFSAERLKGVDSTLKIQPAKLEDSAVYLCASSLAGGGSPLHFGNGTRLTVT.

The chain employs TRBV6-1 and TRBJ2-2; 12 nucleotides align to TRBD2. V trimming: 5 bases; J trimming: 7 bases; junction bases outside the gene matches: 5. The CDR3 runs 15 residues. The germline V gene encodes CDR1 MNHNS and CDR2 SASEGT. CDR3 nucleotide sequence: TGTGCCAGCAGTAAACTAGCGGGAGGTGTCGGGGAGCTGTTTTTT. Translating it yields CASSKLAGGVGELFF.

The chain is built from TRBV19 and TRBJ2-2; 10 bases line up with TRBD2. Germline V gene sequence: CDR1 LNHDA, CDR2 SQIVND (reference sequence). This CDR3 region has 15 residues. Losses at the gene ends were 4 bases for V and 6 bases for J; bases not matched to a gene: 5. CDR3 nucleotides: TGTGCCAGTAGTAACCTAGCGGGAGCCCCCGGGGAGCTGTTTTTT. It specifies CASSNLAGAPGELFF.

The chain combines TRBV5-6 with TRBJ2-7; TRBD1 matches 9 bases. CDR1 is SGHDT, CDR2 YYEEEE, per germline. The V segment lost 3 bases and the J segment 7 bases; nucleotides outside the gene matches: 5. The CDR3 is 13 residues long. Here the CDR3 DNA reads TGTGCCAGCAGCTCCGGGACAGGGAGGGAGCAGTACTTC. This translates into CASSSGTGREQYF.

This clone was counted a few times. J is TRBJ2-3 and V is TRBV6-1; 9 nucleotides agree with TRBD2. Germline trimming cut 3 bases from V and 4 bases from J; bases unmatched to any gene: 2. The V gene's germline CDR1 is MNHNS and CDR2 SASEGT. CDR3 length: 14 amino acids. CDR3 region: CASSEASGADTQYF. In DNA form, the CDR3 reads TGTGCCAGCAGTGAGGCTAGCGGGGCAGATACGCAGTATTTT.

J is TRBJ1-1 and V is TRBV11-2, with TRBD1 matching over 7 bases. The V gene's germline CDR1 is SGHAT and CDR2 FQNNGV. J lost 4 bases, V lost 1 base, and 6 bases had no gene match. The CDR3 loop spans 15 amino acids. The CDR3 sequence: CASSLAGQVRTEAFF. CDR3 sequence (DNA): TGTGCCAGCAGCTTAGCCGGACAGGTTCGCACTGAAGCTTTCTTT.

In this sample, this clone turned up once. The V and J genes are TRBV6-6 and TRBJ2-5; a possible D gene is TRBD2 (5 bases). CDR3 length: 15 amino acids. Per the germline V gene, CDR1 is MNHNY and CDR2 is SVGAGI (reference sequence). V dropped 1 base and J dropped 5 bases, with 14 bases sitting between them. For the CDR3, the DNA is TGTGCCAGCAGTTACTATGCGTCAGGCGGGGAGACCCAGTACTTC. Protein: CASSYYASGGETQYF.

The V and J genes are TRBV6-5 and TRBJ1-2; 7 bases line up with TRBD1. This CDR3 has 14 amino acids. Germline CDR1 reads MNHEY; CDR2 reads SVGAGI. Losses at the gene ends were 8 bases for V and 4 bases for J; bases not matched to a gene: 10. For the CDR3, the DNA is TGTGCCAGCTGCCCAGGGGGACTTCTCTATGGCTACACCTTC. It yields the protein CASCPGGLLYGYTF.

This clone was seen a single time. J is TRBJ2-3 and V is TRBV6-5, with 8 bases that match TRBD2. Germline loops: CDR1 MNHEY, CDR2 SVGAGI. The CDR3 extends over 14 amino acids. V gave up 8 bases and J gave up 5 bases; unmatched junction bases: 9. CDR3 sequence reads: CASGRGAAEDTQYF. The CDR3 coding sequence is TGTGCCAGCGGGCGGGGGGCCGCCGAAGATACGCAGTATTTT.

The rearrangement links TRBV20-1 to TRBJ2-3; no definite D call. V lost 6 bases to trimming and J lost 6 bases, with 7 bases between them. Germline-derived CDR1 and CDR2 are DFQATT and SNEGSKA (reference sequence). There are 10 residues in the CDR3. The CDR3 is CSAPLDTQYF. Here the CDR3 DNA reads TGCAGTGCCCCCTTGGATACGCAGTATTTT.

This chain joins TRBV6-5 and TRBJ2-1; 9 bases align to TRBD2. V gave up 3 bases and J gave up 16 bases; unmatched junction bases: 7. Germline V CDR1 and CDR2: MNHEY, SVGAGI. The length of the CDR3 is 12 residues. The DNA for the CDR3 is TGTGCCAGCAGTTATGGATTAGCGGGGGCCTTCTTC. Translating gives CASSYGLAGAFF.

CDR3 sequence: CASSSGGRTDTQYF. Here the CDR3 DNA reads TGTGCCAGCAGTTCTGGGGGCCGCACAGATACGCAGTATTTT. The chain is built from TRBV6-5 and TRBJ2-3; D might be TRBD1 (6 bases). The CDR3 consists of 14 residues. Germline V lookup: CDR1 MNHEY, CDR2 SVGAGI. V shed 4 bases and J shed 1 base, with 9 bases lying between them.

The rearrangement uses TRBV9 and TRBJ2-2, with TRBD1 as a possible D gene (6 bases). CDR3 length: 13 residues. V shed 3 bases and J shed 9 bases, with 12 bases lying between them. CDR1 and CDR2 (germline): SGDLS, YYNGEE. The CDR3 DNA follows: TGTGCCAGCAGCGCCAACAGGGAACGGGAGCTGTTTTTT. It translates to CASSANRERELFF.

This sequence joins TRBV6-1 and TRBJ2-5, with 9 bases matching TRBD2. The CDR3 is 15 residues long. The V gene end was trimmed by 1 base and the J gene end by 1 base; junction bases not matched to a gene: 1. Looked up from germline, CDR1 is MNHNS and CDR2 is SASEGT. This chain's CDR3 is CASSEGGGGQETQYF. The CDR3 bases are TGTGCCAGCAGTGAAGGCGGGGGGGGCCAAGAGACCCAGTACTTC.

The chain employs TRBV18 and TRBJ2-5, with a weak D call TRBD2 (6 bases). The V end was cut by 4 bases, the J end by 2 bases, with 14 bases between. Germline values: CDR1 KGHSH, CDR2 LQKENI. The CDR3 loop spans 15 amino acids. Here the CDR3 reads CASSRVPGTQETQYF. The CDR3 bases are TGTGCCAGCTCACGGGTTCCCGGGACTCAAGAGACCCAGTACTTC.

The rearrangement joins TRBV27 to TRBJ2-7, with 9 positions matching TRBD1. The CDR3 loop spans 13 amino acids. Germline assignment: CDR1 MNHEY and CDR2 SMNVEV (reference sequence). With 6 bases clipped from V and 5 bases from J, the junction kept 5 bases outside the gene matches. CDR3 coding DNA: TGTGCCAGCAGACAGGGGGCGGTCAACGAGCAGTACTTC. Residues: CASRQGAVNEQYF.

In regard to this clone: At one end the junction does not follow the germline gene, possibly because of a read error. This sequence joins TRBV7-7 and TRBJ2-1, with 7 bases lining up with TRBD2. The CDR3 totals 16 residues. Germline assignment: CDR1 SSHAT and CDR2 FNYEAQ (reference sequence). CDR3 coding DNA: TGTGCTAGCAGCCCTGGGTTGGGCGGGAGCGGCAATGAGCAGTTCTTC. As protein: CASSPGLGGSGNEQFF.

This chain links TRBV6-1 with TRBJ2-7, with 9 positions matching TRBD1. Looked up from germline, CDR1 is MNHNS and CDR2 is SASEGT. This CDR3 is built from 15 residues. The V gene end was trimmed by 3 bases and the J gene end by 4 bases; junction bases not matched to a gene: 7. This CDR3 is CASSEGQGGEYEQYF. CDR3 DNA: TGTGCCAGCAGTGAGGGACAGGGAGGGGAGTACGAGCAGTACTTC.

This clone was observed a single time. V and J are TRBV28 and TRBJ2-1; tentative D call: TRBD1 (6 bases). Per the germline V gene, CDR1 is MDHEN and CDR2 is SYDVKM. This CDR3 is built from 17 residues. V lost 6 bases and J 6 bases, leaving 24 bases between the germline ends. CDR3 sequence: CASRRQDGNRDPNEQFF. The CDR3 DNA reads TGTGCCAGCAGGAGACAGGACGGAAACAGGGATCCCAATGAGCAGTTCTTC.

CDR3 sequence: CASSGTGTSGSNTQYF. The CDR3 bases are TGCGCCAGCAGCGGAACCGGGACTAGCGGGAGTAATACGCAGTATTTT. The gene calls are TRBV5-1 and TRBJ2-3, with 14 bases aligning to TRBD2. The CDR3 consists of 16 residues. V dropped 4 bases and J dropped 7; count of bases not matched to a gene: 8. Germline V gene lookup returns CDR1 SGHRS and CDR2 YFSETQ.

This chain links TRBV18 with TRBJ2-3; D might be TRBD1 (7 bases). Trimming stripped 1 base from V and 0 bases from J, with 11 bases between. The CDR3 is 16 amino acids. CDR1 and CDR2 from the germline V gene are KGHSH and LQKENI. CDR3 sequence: CASSPQGAGSTDTQYF. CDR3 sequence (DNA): TGTGCCAGCTCACCACAGGGGGCGGGAAGCACAGATACGCAGTATTTT.

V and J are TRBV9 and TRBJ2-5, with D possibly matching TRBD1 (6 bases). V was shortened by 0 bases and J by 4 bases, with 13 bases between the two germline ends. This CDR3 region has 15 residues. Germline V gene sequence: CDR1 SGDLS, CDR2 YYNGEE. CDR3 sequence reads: CASSVEGTGTETQYF. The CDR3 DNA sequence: TGTGCCAGCAGCGTAGAGGGAACAGGGACAGAGACCCAGTACTTC.

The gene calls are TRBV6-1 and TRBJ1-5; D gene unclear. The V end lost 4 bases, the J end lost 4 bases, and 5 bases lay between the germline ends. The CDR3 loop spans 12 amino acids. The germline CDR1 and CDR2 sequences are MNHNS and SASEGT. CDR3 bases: TGTGCCAGCAGTGGTATTAATCAGCCCCAGCATTTT. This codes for CASSGINQPQHF.

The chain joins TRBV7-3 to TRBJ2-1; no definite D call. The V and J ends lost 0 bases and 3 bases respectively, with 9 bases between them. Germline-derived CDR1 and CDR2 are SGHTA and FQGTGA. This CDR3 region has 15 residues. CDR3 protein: CASSLTRGVYNEQFF. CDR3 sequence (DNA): TGTGCCAGCAGCTTAACTAGAGGAGTCTACAATGAGCAGTTCTTC.

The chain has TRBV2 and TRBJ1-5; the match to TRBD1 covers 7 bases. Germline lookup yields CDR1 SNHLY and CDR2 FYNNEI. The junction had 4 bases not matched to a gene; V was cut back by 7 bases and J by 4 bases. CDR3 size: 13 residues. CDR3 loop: CASKDRVNQPQHF. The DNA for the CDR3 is TGTGCCAGCAAAGACAGGGTTAATCAGCCCCAGCATTTT.

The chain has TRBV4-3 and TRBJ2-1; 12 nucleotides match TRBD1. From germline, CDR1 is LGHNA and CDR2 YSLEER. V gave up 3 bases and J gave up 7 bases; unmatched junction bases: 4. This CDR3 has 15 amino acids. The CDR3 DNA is TGCGCCAGCAGCCAGTTGGGACAGGGGGCGAATGAGCAGTTCTTC. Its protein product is CASSQLGQGANEQFF.

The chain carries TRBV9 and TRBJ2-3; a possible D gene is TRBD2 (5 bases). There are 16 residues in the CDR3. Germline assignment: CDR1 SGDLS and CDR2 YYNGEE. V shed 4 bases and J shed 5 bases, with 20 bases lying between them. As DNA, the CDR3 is TGTGCCAGCAGCCCTGGACTCCTCACTTTTATAGATACGCAGTATTTT. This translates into CASSPGLLTFIDTQYF.